This TCR beta chain was identified in a study of beta chain features in type 1 diabetes. As to this clone: Its antigen remains unknown. At the DNA level, this CDR3 is encoded by other sequences in the same sample as well.

Sorting of CD4+ naive, central memory, regulatory and stem cell-like memory cells was performed via CD45RO/CCR7/CD25/CD127/CD95/CD27. Trimming took off 0 bases at V and 5 bases at J, with 7 bases between the two ends. The CDR3 loop spans 13 amino acids. Germline loops: CDR1 MGHDK, CDR2 SYGVNS. The whole isolated RNA underwent reverse transcription, so sequencing captured expressed TCRB transcripts. Some clones are missing from TCRdb's copy, which holds only in-frame ones; the method was immunoSEQ multiplex PCR. The table includes just over 450,000 clones, over 25% detected once. Study-level points and caveats: VDJ junctions in type 1 diabetes patients carried more deletions and fewer insertions.

V is TRBV25-1 and J is TRBJ1-1, with D possibly matching TRBD1 (5 bases). Sequenced input: naive CD4+ T cells from blood. This TCR was recovered from a man aged 18 to 30 in good health. The CDR3 bases are TGTGCCAGCAGTGAATATGGGGGGACTGAAGCTTTCTTT. Translation gives CASSEYGGTEAFF.